Sequencing of this T cell receptor beta chain was carried out in a study of human T cells and chemical hapten exposure. Study conclusions and caveats: Significantly greater numbers of large CDR3 similarity clusters came from expanded TCRs than from controls.

Time point meaning: patch test 2, 6 weeks after DPC sensitization. Indicated treatment: therapeutic diphenylcyclopropenone sensitization with weekly scalp DPC. The CDR3 is made up of 14 amino acids. With 2 bases removed from V and 5 bases from J, the gap between germline ends came to 10 bases. A remark on this clonotype: The antigen remains unidentified.

One entry per CDR3 protein results from TCRdb running MiXCR on the RACE reads. The table shows about 110,000 distinct CDR3 sequences, with about a tenth occurring only once. This sequence was found in a woman aged 40 to 50 with alopecia areata. Some clones in this sample may be carry-over from other donors' samples. This sample comprised whole blood, obtained in connection with sensitization to the hapten diphenylcyclopropenone (DPC). The chain links TRBV12-3 or TRBV12-4 to TRBJ1-5, with unresolved D. The CDR3, as DNA: TGTGCCAGCAGTTTATTGAGTCAAGATCAGCCCCAGCATTTT. It encodes CASSLLSQDQPQHF.